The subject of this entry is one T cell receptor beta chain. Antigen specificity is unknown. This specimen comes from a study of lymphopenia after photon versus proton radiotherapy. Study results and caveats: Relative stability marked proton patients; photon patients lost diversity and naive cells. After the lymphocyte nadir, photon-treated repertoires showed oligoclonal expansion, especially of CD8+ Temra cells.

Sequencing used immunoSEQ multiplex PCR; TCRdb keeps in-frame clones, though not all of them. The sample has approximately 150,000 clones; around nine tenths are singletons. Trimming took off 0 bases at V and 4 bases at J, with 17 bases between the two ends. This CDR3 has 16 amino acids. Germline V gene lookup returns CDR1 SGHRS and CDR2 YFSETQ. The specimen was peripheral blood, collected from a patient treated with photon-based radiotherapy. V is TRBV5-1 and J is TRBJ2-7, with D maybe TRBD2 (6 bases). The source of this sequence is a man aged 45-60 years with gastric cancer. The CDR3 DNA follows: TGCGCCAGCAGCTTGGGGCTGCGGGGTGGGATTTACGAGCAGTACTTC. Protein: CASSLGLRGGIYEQYF. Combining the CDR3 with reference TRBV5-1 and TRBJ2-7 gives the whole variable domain KAGVTQTPRYLIKTRGQQVTLSCSPISGHRSVSWYQQTPGQGLQFLFEYFSETQRNKGNFPGRFSGRQFSNSRSEMNVSTLELGDSALYLCASSLGLRGGIYEQYFGPGTRLTVT.